Included here is one T cell receptor (beta chain) sequence, with context. No antigen is known for it. No base-level quality is on record; no much larger clone is a single base apart. TCRbeta CDR3 regions were amplified from genomic DNA using the immunoSEQ Assay, a bias-controlled multiplex PCR. Processing in the source paper ran as follows. The number of nucleated cells in each sample was estimated by amplification of reference gene primers within the assay. To quantify the absolute abundance of each unique TCRbeta CDR3 rearrangement, sequence reads were collapsed and filtered. For each sample, productive Simpson clonality was calculated as the square root of Simpson's diversity index over productive rearrangements. This is the immuneACCESS table as TCRdb keeps it, with only in-frame sequences that have V and J called. A part of the clones is gone; compared with another copy, unresolved V genes explain less than half, and the rest is unexplained. From that table come the V and J calls and clone size; the DNA was used to work out D and trimming. Across this sample there are fewer than 400,000 clones, with about 85% seen only once. The ten top clones hold around 1.8% of the sample.

These data come from a study of blood T cell repertoires in COVID-19 (dated by TCRdb to between 2020 and 2021). With regard to the full study: The collaborator samples originated in the United States, Italy and Spain and spanned the acute and convalescent phases of COVID-19. The samples were drawn from two sources: the first 160 participants of the ongoing ImmuneRACE study, and some 1,300 subjects contributed by 6 global collaborators. Where available, HLA class I and class II types were taken from metadata supplied by the sample provider and were not determined by assay-based typing. The repertoires were made available in a free public database intended to serve as a resource for research on the immune response to SARS-CoV-2. Deeply sampled blood TCRbeta repertoires from subjects exposed to, actively infected with, or recovered from COVID-19 were included in the dataset. A de-identified subject ID, COVID-19 status, age in years and sex were almost always included in the sample metadata. The prospective study material was composed of cDNA or gDNA derived from T cells, B-cell-depleted T cells, or PBMCs. Overall study results and their limits: Clinical and demographic metadata were provided uncurated, with the amount varying by source and participant.

Enrolling through a virtual design, the prospective study's participants ranged in age from roughly 18 to 89 years and lived across roughly 24 United States geographic areas. To assign participants to cohorts, the prospective study relied on clinical history that participants themselves reported in a screening survey and a study questionnaire. A participant counted as exposed if, within 2 weeks of entering the study, that participant had been in contact with someone who had a PCR-confirmed or clinician-diagnosed COVID-19 case. Each participant in the prospective study had whole blood, serum and a nasopharyngeal or oropharyngeal swab collected by mobile phlebotomists. Over an approximately 2-month period, participants in the prospective study had the option of providing additional blood draws and questionnaires. Before DNA extraction, prospective study blood samples were shipped either frozen or at room temperature.

The receptor was isolated from a woman aged 25-40 years who had been exposed to COVID-19. Input material: PBMCs or T cells enriched from blood (not recorded which).

The CDR3 is CAWSGAGGDQPQHF. The DNA reads TGTGCCTGGAGTGGGGCAGGGGGCGATCAGCCCCAGCATTTT. The V and J genes are TRBV30 and TRBJ1-5, with 8 central nucleotides matching TRBD1. The germline V gene (reference sequence) provides CDR1 GTSNPN and CDR2 SVGIG. Including cysteine and phenylalanine, the CDR3 has 14 amino acids. The CDR3 DNA has 42 bases and is translated from base 1. V has 1 base trimmed and J has 5 bases trimmed; junction bases matching no gene number 4. Supplemented by the reference TRBV30 and TRBJ1-5 proteins around the CDR3, the complete variable domain is SQTIHQWPATLVQPVGSPLSLECTVEGTSNPNLYWYRQAAGRGLQLLFYSVGIGQISSEVPQNLSASRPQDRQFILSSKKLLLSDSGFYLCAWSGAGGDQPQHFGDGTRLSIL.